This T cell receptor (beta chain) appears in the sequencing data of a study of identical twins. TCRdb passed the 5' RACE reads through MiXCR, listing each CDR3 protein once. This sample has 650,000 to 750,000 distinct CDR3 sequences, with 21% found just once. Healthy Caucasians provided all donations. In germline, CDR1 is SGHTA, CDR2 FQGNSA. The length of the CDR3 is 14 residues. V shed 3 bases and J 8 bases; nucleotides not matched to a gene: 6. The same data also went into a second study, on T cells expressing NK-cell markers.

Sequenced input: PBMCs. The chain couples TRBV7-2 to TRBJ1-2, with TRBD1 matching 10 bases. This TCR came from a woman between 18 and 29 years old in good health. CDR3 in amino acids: CASSFRQGAQGYTF. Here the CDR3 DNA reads TGTGCCAGCAGCTTTCGACAGGGGGCGCAGGGCTACACCTTC.